This entry is about one T cell receptor (beta chain). The antigen is not known. This entry belongs to a study of siplizumab effects on memory and regulatory T cells. Whole-study results and caveats: Naive T cells looked more diverse than memory cells, and they looked like major contributors to the alloresponse. With siplizumab, Treg-derived clones averaged approximately 66% of mappable alloreactive CD4+ clones, versus approximately 29% in controls. A minor share of alloreactive clones matched unstimulated subsets. Suppressive function of proliferating Tregs from siplizumab cultures was not confirmed.

V was clipped by 6 bases and J by 9 bases, with 3 bases between them. The CDR3 sequence is 9 residues long. Germline V CDR1 and CDR2: SEHNR, FQNEAQ (reference sequence). The repertoire was sequenced with immunoSEQ multiplex PCR; TCRdb's copy has only in-frame clones and lacks some. This table holds more than 85,000 clones, about nine tenths found once. The rearrangement links TRBV7-9 to TRBJ2-1; unclear D gene. The receptor was isolated from a human donor in good health. The sample consisted of CD4+ T cells sorted from blood. The CDR3 nucleotides are TGTGCCAGCAGTATTGAGCAGTTCTTC. Amino acids: CASSIEQFF.